Following are 25 T cell receptor beta chains from one sample sequenced in a study of type 1 regulatory T cells (dated by TCRdb to the early 2020s). The sequencer was an Illumina MiSeq. TCRdb applied fastp at Q25 and MiXCR to the public reads, then kept only in-frame beta chains. Rows with one shared CDR3 protein collapse into an entry with the most common genes and DNA. The sample profile shows under 20,000 distinct CDR3 sequences; roughly a tenth of them were found once. The ten largest clones take up over 2.5% of the sample. The material sequenced was CD4+ T cells, either the whole sample or a sorted fraction (not recorded which). These receptors were obtained from a human donor in good health.

The rearrangement links TRBV5-1 to TRBJ2-3; 12 bases are a match to TRBD2. V was pared by 0 bases and J by 12 bases, with 5 bases of the junction left unmatched. Germline assignment: CDR1 SGHRS and CDR2 YFSETQ. This CDR3 region has 14 residues. DNA for the CDR3: TGCGCCAGCAGCTTGGAATCGACTAGCGGGAGTCAGTATTTT. It yields the protein CASSLESTSGSQYF.

This chain connects TRBV20-1 to TRBJ2-3; D could derive from TRBD1 or TRBD2 (5 bases each). V was cut by 6 bases and J by 0 bases, with 7 bases left in between. The CDR3 runs to 12 residues. The V gene's germline CDR1 is DFQATT and CDR2 SNEGSKA (reference sequence). CDR3 nucleotides: TGCAGTGCCTGGGGGAGCACAGATACGCAGTATTTT. Protein: CSAWGSTDTQYF.

The gene calls are TRBV6-2 or TRBV6-3 and TRBJ2-7; unclear D gene. CDR1 is MNHEY, CDR2 SVGEGT, per germline. This CDR3 comprises 12 residues. V dropped 4 bases and J dropped 6 bases, with 10 bases sitting between them. The CDR3 DNA sequence: TGTGCCAGCAGTTCCACACTTCGCGAGCAGTACTTC. Translated, it gives CASSSTLREQYF.

This clonotype was seen repeatedly, ten times or more. The rearrangement links TRBV20-1 to TRBJ2-5; D ambiguous. The CDR3 extends over 14 amino acids. V was trimmed by 1 base and J by 1 base, leaving 10 bases between them. Germline CDR1 and CDR2: DFQATT and SNEGSKA (reference sequence). The CDR3 sequence: CSARATAFQETQYF. CDR3 bases: TGCAGTGCTAGAGCTACAGCCTTCCAAGAGACCCAGTACTTC.

This clonotype was counted at least ten times. The chain combines TRBV20-1 with TRBJ2-6; D uncertain. The CDR3 has 14 residues. V gave up 3 bases and J gave up 0 bases, with 6 bases separating them. Germline lookup yields CDR1 DFQATT and CDR2 SNEGSKA (reference sequence). DNA for the CDR3: TGCAGTGCTAGTTCCTTCTCTGGGGCCAACGTCCTGACTTTC. Amino acids: CSASSFSGANVLTF.

To note about this clonotype: This may arise from a read error, as a much more abundant clone is one base away. J is TRBJ2-1 and V is TRBV5-1, with D tentatively TRBD1 (6 bases). Germline V gene lookup returns CDR1 SGHRS and CDR2 YFSETQ. Trimming took off 1 base at V and 7 bases at J, with 12 bases between the two ends. The CDR3 has 14 residues. In DNA, the CDR3 is TGCGCCAGCAGCTTGACAGGGAACGCGAATGAGCAGTTCTTC. Encoded protein: CASSLTGNANEQFF.

This clonotype was found a few times. CDR3 nucleotides: TGTGCCAGCAGCTTAGGTAGCGGTAATACCTACAATGAGCAGTTCTTC. As protein: CASSLGSGNTYNEQFF. The chain employs TRBV7-6 and TRBJ2-1, with a weak D call TRBD2 (6 bases). The V gene lost 1 base and the J gene lost 2 bases, with 12 bases spanning the gap. The CDR3 extends over 16 amino acids. Per the germline V gene, CDR1 is SGHVS and CDR2 is FNYEAQ.

The table lists this clonotype with many counts. The CDR3 loop is CASSVDGYSSYTF. DNA for the CDR3: TGTGCCAGCAGCGTAGACGGGTATAGTAGCTACACCTTC. The chain couples TRBV9 to TRBJ1-2; the D is unclear. V lost 0 bases and J 9 bases, leaving 12 bases between the germline ends. Germline V gene data show CDR1 as SGDLS and CDR2 as YYNGEE. This CDR3 contains 13 residues.

This clonotype was seen ten or more times. J is TRBJ2-7 and V is TRBV6-2 or TRBV6-3, with D perhaps given as TRBD1 or TRBD2 (5 bases each). The CDR3 sequence is 13 residues long. Per the germline V gene, CDR1 is MNHEY and CDR2 is SVGEGT. V gave up 0 bases and J gave up 6 bases, with 9 bases separating them. This CDR3 reads CASSYSLGTEQYF. The CDR3 bases are TGTGCCAGCAGTTACTCGTTGGGGACCGAGCAGTACTTC.

In its sample, this clonotype was seen a few times. V usage is TRBV27 and J usage is TRBJ2-2; D might be TRBD1 or TRBD2, each matching 5 bases. Germline lookup yields CDR1 MNHEY and CDR2 SMNVEV (reference sequence). CDR3 length: 15 residues. V lost 6 bases and J lost 3, with 14 bases in between. DNA of the CDR3: TGTGCCAGCAGCCCAGGGCGAGGGGACACCGGGGAGCTGTTTTTT. It codes for CASSPGRGDTGELFF.

This clonotype has more than one count but fewer than ten. The chain carries TRBV18 and TRBJ2-7; 7 nucleotides agree with TRBD2. Germline loops: CDR1 KGHSH, CDR2 LQKENI. V shed 2 bases and J 7 bases; nucleotides not matched to a gene: 14. The CDR3 consists of 16 residues. As DNA, the CDR3 is TGTGCCAGCTCACCAGCGGGACTACTTAATTCGGGTGAGCAGTACTTC. This sequence encodes CASSPAGLLNSGEQYF.

Many counts were recorded for this clonotype. V gene TRBV6-5 combines with J gene TRBJ2-1, with D possibly TRBD1 on 6 matching bases. Germline V gene sequence: CDR1 MNHEY, CDR2 SVGAGI. Trimming stripped 8 bases from V and 6 bases from J, with 14 bases between. CDR3 length equals 13 residues. The CDR3 loop is CASGTKLGNEQFF. Written as DNA, the CDR3 is TGTGCCAGCGGGACAAAGTTGGGCAATGAGCAGTTCTTC.

This clonotype was seen at least ten times. The chain employs TRBV5-1 and TRBJ2-3; possibly TRBD1 for D (7 bases). CDR1 SGHRS and CDR2 YFSETQ come from the germline V gene. V lost 5 bases to trimming and J lost 0 bases, with 19 bases between them. The CDR3 contains 17 residues. The CDR3 region is CASSLIPTGTSTDTQYF. The CDR3 region has the DNA TGCGCCAGCAGTTTGATCCCGACAGGGACTAGCACAGATACGCAGTATTTT.

This clonotype was found many times. The gene calls are TRBV12-3 or TRBV12-4 and TRBJ1-5; D is perhaps TRBD1 (5 bases). The CDR3 covers 14 residues. The ends were cut back, 7 bases at V and 5 bases at J, with 15 bases in the middle. The CDR3 protein is CASTPQAFDQPQHF. In DNA form, the CDR3 reads TGTGCCAGCACTCCACAGGCATTCGATCAGCCCCAGCATTTT.

In its sample, this clonotype was seen many times. V is TRBV4-2 and J is TRBJ2-1; tentative D call: TRBD1 (6 bases). The V and J ends lost 3 bases and 6 bases respectively, with 15 bases between them. The CDR3 extends over 15 amino acids. CDR1 LGHNA and CDR2 YNFKEQ come from the germline V gene. CDR3 DNA: TGTGCCAGCAGCCATTTAGGGGGAGTGGTCAATGAGCAGTTCTTC. Translation gives CASSHLGGVVNEQFF.

This clonotype has at least ten counts. The rearrangement joins TRBV28 to TRBJ2-1; TRBD2 is a possible D gene (5 bases). The V end was cut by 7 bases, the J end by 0 bases, with 16 bases between. Germline V gives CDR1 MDHEN, CDR2 SYDVKM. This CDR3 comprises 16 residues. CDR3 region: CASTRLTGSSYNEQFF. CDR3 sequence (DNA): TGTGCCAGCACCCGTCTCACGGGGAGCTCCTACAATGAGCAGTTCTTC.

The chain employs TRBV7-2 and TRBJ2-2; tentatively, D is TRBD1 (5 bases). Trimming left V 1 base short and J 15 bases short, with 12 bases between. Germline V gives CDR1 SGHTA, CDR2 FQGNSA. This CDR3 spans 12 amino acids. CDR3: CASSLDAGPLFF. The CDR3 nucleotides are TGTGCCAGCAGCTTAGATGCAGGGCCGTTGTTTTTT.

A few counts support this clonotype. This chain links TRBV27 with TRBJ2-7; 8 nucleotides line up with TRBD2. The V and J ends lost 4 bases and 1 base, in that order; junction bases with no gene match: 3. The CDR3 totals 14 residues. Germline V gene lookup returns CDR1 MNHEY and CDR2 SMNVEV (reference sequence). The DNA for the CDR3 is TGTGCCAGCAGTTGGGAGCGGGGGTCCTACGAGCAGTACTTC. Protein sequence: CASSWERGSYEQYF.

This clonotype was observed a few times. This chain joins TRBV6-2 or TRBV6-3 and TRBJ2-2, with D perhaps matching TRBD2 (6 bases). The length of the CDR3 is 14 residues. From germline, CDR1 is MNHEY and CDR2 SVGEGT. Between the trimmed V and J ends, which lost 2 bases and 6 bases, there was a span of 10 bases. This CDR3 is CASSYTGGAGELFF. CDR3 nucleotide sequence: TGTGCCAGCAGTTACACAGGAGGGGCCGGGGAGCTGTTTTTT.

This clonotype qualifies as medium-sized. This chain connects TRBV5-1 to TRBJ2-1; unclear D gene. CDR1 and CDR2 from the germline V gene are SGHRS and YFSETQ. The CDR3 contains 13 residues. V lost 0 bases, J lost 4 bases, and 5 bases lay in between. This chain's CDR3 is CASSLDGYNEQFF. In DNA form, the CDR3 reads TGCGCCAGCAGCTTGGACGGGTACAATGAGCAGTTCTTC.

The table lists this clonotype with many counts. The chain uses TRBV29-1 and TRBJ1-3; maybe TRBD1 (6 bases). V lost 5 bases, J lost 1 base, and 12 bases lay in between. Per the germline V gene, CDR1 is SQVTM and CDR2 is ANQGSEA. The CDR3 totals 14 residues. The CDR3 coding sequence is TGCAGCGTTTCCGAGGGGGTATCTGGAAACACCATATATTTT. Translating it yields CSVSEGVSGNTIYF.

This clonotype was observed at least ten times. V gene TRBV30 combines with J gene TRBJ2-1, with 8 bases that match TRBD2. Germline CDR1 reads GTSNPN; CDR2 reads SVGIG (reference sequence). The V segment lost 3 bases and the J segment 2 bases; nucleotides outside the gene matches: 12. CDR3 length: 17 residues. The CDR3, as DNA: TGTGCCTGGAGCCCTATACCCAGCGGGAGAGCCTACAATGAGCAGTTCTTC. Translation: CAWSPIPSGRAYNEQFF.

The V and J genes are TRBV7-2 and TRBJ2-3; the D is unclear. From germline, CDR1 is SGHTA and CDR2 FQGNSA. CDR3 size: 12 residues. The ends were cut back, 5 bases at V and 6 bases at J, with 9 bases in the middle. Written as DNA, the CDR3 is TGTGCCAGCAGCATCGATTTGGATACGCAGTATTTT. Protein product: CASSIDLDTQYF.

This clonotype was picked up many times. The chain is built from TRBV5-1 and TRBJ2-5, with 7 bases matching TRBD1. Germline V lookup: CDR1 SGHRS, CDR2 YFSETQ. The CDR3 runs 15 residues. J gave up 1 base and V 4 bases, and 7 bases lay outside the gene matches. The CDR3 DNA is TGCGCCAGCAGCCTGTTGACAGGGCCCCAAGAGACCCAGTACTTC. This encodes CASSLLTGPQETQYF.

This clonotype was seen only a few times. V and J are TRBV29-1 and TRBJ2-1, with 8 bases fitting TRBD2. J gave up 8 bases and V 3 bases, and 6 bases lay outside the gene matches. This CDR3 is built from 13 residues. CDR1 SQVTM and CDR2 ANQGSEA come from the germline V gene. CDR3 bases: TGCAGCGTTGACGGGAGGGCCTGGGATGAGCAGTTCTTC. Amino acids: CSVDGRAWDEQFF.